This T cell receptor beta chain was identified during a study of T cell repertoires in cytomegalovirus infection. The CDR3 is 16 amino acids. V gave up 3 bases and J gave up 7 bases, with 19 bases separating them. Germline-derived CDR1 and CDR2 are SGHVT and SQSDAQ. Findings and caveats of the study: What dominated the ex vivo response were HLA-C-restricted CMV-specific TCR beta clonotypes.

On this clonotype: The target antigen is unknown. This clone may be a read error of a much larger clone one base away.

TCRdb re-analysed the reads in MiXCR, keeping a single row per CDR3 protein. This table holds 830,000 or so distinct CDR3 sequences, 30% to 35% found once. Sequenced here: cultured CD8+ T cells from PBMCs, sampled from culture after CMV antigen stimulation. This sequence originates from a human donor in good health (CMV status not recorded). Some clones in this sample may be carry-over from other donors' samples. J is TRBJ2-1 and V is TRBV7-4, with no clear D. CDR3 sequence: CASSFRWQEINNEQFF. In DNA form, the CDR3 reads TGTGCCAGCAGCTTTAGATGGCAAGAAATAAATAATGAGCAGTTCTTC.